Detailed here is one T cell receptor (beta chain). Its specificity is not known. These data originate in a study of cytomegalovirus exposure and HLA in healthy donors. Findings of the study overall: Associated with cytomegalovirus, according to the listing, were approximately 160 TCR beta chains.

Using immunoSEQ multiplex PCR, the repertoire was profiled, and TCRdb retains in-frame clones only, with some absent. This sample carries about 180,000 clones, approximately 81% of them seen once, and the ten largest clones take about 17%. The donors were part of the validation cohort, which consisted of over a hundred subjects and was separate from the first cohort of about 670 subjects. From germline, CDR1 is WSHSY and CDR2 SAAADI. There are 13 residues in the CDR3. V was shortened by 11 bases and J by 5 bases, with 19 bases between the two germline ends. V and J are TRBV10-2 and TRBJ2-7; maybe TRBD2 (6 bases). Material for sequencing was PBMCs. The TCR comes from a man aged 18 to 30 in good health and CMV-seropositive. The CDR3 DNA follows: TGCGCCGCCCAAGGAGGGCAGGTGGACGAGCAGTACTTC. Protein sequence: CAAQGGQVDEQYF.